This T cell receptor beta chain was obtained from a study of CXCR3-negative and CXCR3-positive naive CD8 T cells. Overall study: Overall TRB read output was about 140 million, and each library contained about 1.5 +/- 0.3 million reads. Whole-study findings and limits: Against CXCR3-negative naive cells, CXCR3-positive naive cells showed more hydrophobic TRB CDR3s. Similar TRBV-TRBJ gene usage was seen in naive CXCR3-negative and CXCR3-positive cells, but not in memory cells.

Naive CD8+ T cells carried a CD45RO-CCR7+CD27+CD95- phenotype. Comments on this clonotype: No antigen is known for it.

Germline CDR1 reads LGHDT; CDR2 reads YNNKEL (reference sequence). The CDR3 length is 15 residues. The authors prepared UMI-labeled TRB cDNA libraries by 5' RACE. TCRdb reprocessed the 5' RACE reads and stores each CDR3 protein as one record, lacking DNA. The sample holds 50,000 to 65,000 distinct CDR3 sequences. The V call is TRBV3-1, the J call TRBJ1-5. The sequencing input was naive CXCR3+ CD8+ T cells from blood. Subset noted: CD45RO-CCR7+CD27+CD95- naive CD8+ T cells expressing CXCR3 (TNR3+). This receptor was obtained from a human donor in good health. Some clones in this sample may be carry-over from other donors' samples. CDR3: CASSQEPNWGQPQHF.